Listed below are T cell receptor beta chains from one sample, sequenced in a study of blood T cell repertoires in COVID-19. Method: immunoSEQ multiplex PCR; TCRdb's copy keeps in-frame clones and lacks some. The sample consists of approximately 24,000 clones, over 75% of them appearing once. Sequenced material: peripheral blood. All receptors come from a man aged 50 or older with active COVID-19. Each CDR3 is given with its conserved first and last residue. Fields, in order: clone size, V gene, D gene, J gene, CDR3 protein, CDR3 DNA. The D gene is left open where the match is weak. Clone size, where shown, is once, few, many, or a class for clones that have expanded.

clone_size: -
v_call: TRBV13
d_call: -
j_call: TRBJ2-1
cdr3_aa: CASSLGLRVYNEQFF
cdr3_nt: TGTGCCAGCAGCTTAGGATTACGAGTCTACAATGAGCAGTTCTTC

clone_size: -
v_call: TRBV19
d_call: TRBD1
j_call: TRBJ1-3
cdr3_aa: CASRGTARNTIYF
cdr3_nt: TGTGCCAGTAGAGGGACAGCTAGAAACACCATATATTTT

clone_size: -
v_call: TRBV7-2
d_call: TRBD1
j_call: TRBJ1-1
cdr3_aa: CASSLVGVGTAYEAFF
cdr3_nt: TGTGCCAGCAGCTTAGTAGGCGTGGGGACAGCCTATGAAGCTTTCTTT

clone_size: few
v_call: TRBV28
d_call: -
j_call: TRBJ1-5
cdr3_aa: CASSPQSGQPQHF
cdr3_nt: TGTGCCAGCAGTCCACAGTCAGGCCAGCCCCAGCATTTT

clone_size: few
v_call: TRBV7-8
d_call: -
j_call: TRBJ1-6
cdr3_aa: CASSPSRTAQPNSPLHF
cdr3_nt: TGTGCCAGCAGCCCCAGCCGGACAGCACAACCTAATTCACCCCTCCACTTT

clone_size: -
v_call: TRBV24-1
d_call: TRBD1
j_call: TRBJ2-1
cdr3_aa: CATSDWRQGNEQFF
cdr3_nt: TGTGCCACCAGTGATTGGCGACAGGGCAATGAGCAGTTCTTC

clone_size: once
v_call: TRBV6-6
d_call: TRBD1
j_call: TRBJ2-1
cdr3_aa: CASSYSQGAYNEQFF
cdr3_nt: TGTGCCAGCAGTTACTCACAGGGGGCCTACAATGAGCAGTTCTTC

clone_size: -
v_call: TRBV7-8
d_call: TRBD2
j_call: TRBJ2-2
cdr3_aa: CASSARFSSGSDTGELFF
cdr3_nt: TGTGCCAGCAGCGCCAGGTTTTCTAGCGGGAGTGATACCGGGGAGCTGTTTTTT

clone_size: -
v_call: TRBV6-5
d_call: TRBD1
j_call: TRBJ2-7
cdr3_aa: CASKRDRRTYEQYF
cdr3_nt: TGTGCCAGTAAACGGGACAGGAGGACCTACGAGCAGTACTTC

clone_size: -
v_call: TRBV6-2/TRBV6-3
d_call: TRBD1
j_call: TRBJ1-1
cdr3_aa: CASSSVGTANTEAFF
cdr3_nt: TGTGCCAGCAGTTCGGTAGGGACAGCGAACACTGAAGCTTTCTTT

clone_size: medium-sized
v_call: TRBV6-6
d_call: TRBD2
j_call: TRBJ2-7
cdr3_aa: CASSYSTKPGGGQYF
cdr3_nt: TGTGCCAGCAGTTACTCGACCAAGCCGGGGGGTGGTCAGTACTTC

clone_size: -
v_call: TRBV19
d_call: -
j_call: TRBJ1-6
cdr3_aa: CASSIGQVNSPLHF
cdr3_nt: TGTGCCAGTAGTATTGGGCAAGTAAATTCACCCCTCCACTTT

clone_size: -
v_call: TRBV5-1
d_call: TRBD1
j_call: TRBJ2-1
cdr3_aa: CASTRTGGYNEQFF
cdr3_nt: TGCGCCAGCACCCGGACAGGGGGTTACAATGAGCAGTTCTTC

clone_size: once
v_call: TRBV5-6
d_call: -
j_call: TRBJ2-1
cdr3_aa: CASSLGVPPDNEQFF
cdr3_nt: TGTGCCAGCAGCTTAGGAGTGCCGCCGGACAATGAGCAGTTCTTC

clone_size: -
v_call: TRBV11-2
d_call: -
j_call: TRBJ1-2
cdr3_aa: CASSLSDTFNYGYTF
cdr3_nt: TGTGCCAGCAGCTTATCCGACACCTTCAACTATGGCTACACCTTC

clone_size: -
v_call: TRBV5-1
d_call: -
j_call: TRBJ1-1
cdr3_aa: CASSLSNRIEAFF
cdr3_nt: TGCGCCAGCAGCTTGTCAAACAGGATTGAAGCTTTCTTT

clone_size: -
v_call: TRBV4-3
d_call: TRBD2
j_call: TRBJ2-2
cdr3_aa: CASSQRLAGEGGELFF
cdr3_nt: TGCGCCAGCAGCCAACGACTAGCGGGAGAGGGCGGGGAGCTGTTTTTT

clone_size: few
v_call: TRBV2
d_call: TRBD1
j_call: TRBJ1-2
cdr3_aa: CASSGTGDYGYTF
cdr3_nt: TGTGCCAGCAGTGGGACAGGAGACTATGGCTACACCTTC

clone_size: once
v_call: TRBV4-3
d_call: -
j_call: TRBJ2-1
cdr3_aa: CASSQDTVSGGVYNEQFF
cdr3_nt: TGCGCCAGCAGCCAAGATACCGTTAGCGGAGGGGTCTACAATGAGCAGTTCTTC

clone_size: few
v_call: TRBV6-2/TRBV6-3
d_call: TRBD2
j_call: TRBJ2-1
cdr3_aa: CASSRTSGAYNEQFF
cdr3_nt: TGTGCCAGCAGTCGTACTAGCGGGGCCTACAATGAGCAGTTCTTC

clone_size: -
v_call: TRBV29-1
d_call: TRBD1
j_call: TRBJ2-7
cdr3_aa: CSASKGGQGGEQYF
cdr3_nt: TGCAGCGCCTCGAAGGGGGGACAGGGGGGAGAGCAGTACTTC

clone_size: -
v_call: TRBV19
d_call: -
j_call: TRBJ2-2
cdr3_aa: CASSIASLQYTGELFF
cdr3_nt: TGTGCCAGTAGTATAGCTTCCTTACAGTACACCGGGGAGCTGTTTTTT

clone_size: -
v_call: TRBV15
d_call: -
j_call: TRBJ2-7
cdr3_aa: CATSRDKGPYEQYF
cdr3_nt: TGTGCCACCAGCAGAGATAAGGGGCCCTACGAGCAGTACTTC

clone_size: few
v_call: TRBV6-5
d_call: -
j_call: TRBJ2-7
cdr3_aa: CASSQDTVYEQYF
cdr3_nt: TGTGCCAGCAGCCAAGACACAGTCTACGAGCAGTACTTC

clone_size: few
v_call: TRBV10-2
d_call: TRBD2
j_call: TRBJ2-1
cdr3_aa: CASSESKSLAGGFEQFF
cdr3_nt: TGCGCCAGCAGTGAGTCGAAAAGTCTAGCGGGGGGATTTGAGCAGTTCTTC

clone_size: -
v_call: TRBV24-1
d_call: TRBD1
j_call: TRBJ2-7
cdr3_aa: CATSAPHRGHYEQYF
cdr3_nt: TGTGCCACCAGTGCCCCGCACAGGGGTCACTACGAGCAGTACTTC

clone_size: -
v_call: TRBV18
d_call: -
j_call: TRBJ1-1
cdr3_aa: CASSPPGRTGGTEAFF
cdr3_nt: TGTGCCAGCTCACCACCGGGTCGAACAGGTGGGACTGAAGCTTTCTTT

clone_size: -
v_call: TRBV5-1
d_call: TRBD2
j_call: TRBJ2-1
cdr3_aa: CASSSLSGALYNEQFF
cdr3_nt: TGCGCCAGCAGCTCCCTAAGCGGGGCACTCTACAATGAGCAGTTCTTC

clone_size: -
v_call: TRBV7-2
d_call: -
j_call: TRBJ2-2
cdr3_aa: CASAYKRTGELFF
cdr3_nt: TGTGCCAGCGCCTACAAGCGTACCGGGGAGCTGTTTTTT

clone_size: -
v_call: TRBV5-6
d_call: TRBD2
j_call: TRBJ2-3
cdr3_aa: CASSLSGRTDTQYF
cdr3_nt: TGTGCCAGCAGCCTTAGCGGGAGGACAGATACGCAGTATTTT

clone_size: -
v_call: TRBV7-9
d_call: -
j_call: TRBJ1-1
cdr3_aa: CASSYELNTEAFF
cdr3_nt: TGTGCCAGCAGCTATGAGCTGAACACTGAAGCTTTCTTT

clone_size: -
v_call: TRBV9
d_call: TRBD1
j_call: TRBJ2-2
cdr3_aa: CASSGPGQGGTGELFF
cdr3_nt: TGTGCCAGCAGCGGACCGGGACAGGGGGGTACCGGGGAGCTGTTTTTT

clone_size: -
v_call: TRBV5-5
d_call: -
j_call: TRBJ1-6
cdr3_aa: CASADTPLSSYNSPLHF
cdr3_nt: TGTGCCAGCGCGGACACTCCGCTGAGCTCCTATAATTCACCCCTCCACTTT

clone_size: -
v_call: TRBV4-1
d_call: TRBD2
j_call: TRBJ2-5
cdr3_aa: CASSQESGGGGGRQETQYF
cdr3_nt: TGCGCCAGCAGCCAAGAGTCTGGAGGCGGCGGGGGGAGGCAAGAGACCCAGTACTTC

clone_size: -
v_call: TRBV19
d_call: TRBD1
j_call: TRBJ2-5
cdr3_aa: CASSIEWGTGAEETQYF
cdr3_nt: TGTGCCAGTAGTATAGAGTGGGGGACAGGGGCCGAAGAGACCCAGTACTTC

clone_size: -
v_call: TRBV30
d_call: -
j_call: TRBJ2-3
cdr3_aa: CAWRTATDTQYF
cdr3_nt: TGTGCCTGGAGGACAGCGACAGATACGCAGTATTTT

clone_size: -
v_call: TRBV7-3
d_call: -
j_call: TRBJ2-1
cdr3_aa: CASSLSGGSYNEQFF
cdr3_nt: TGTGCCAGCAGCTTAAGCGGTGGCTCCTACAATGAGCAGTTCTTC

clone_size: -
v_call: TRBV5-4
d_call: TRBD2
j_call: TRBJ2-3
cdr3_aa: CASGGWASGAGDTQYF
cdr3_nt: TGTGCCAGCGGGGGCTGGGCTAGCGGGGCGGGGGATACGCAGTATTTT

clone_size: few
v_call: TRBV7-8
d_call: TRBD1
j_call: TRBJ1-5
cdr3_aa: CASSLDRGSNQPQHF
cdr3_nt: TGTGCCAGCAGCTTAGACAGGGGTAGCAATCAGCCCCAGCATTTT

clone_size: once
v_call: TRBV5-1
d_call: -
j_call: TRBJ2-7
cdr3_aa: CASSLSRDEQYF
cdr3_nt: TGCGCCAGCAGCTTGTCGCGTGACGAGCAGTACTTC

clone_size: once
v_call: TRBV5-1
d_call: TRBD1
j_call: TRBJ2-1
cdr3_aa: CASSLQGYEQFF
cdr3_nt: TGCGCCAGCAGCTTACAGGGGTACGAGCAGTTCTTC

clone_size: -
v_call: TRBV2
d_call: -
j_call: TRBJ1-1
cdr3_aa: CASSGGRKTEAFF
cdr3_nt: TGTGCCAGCAGTGGGGGCAGGAAGACTGAAGCTTTCTTT

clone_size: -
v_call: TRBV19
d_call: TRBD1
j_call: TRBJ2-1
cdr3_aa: CASSITGQGNRVDEQFF
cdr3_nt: TGTGCCAGTAGTATAACGGGACAGGGGAACCGGGTCGATGAGCAGTTCTTC

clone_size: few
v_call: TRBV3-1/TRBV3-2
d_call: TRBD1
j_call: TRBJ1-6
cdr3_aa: CASSPSFGQYRGNNSPLHF
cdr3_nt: TGTGCCAGCAGCCCTTCATTCGGTCAATACAGGGGGAATAATTCACCCCTCCACTTT

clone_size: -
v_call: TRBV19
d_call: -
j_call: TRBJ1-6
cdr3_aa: CASSSQEGSPLHF
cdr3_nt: TGTGCCAGTAGTAGCCAAGAGGGTTCACCCCTCCACTTT

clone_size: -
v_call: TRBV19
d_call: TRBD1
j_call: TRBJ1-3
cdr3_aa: CASSIDAGTGDSGNTIYF
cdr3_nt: TGTGCCAGTAGTATAGATGCGGGAACAGGGGACTCTGGAAACACCATATATTTT

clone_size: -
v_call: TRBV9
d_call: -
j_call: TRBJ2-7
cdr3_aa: CASSVDSSFLYEQYF
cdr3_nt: TGTGCCAGCAGCGTTGACAGCTCGTTCCTCTACGAGCAGTACTTC

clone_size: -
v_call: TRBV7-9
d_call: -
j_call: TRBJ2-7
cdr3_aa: CASSLRGLASYEQYF
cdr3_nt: TGTGCCAGCAGCTTGAGAGGACTGGCCTCCTACGAGCAGTACTTC

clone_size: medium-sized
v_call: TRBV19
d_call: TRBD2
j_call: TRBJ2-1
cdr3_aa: CASSILGLAGAEQFF
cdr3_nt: TGTGCCAGTAGTATCCTAGGACTAGCGGGAGCCGAGCAGTTCTTC

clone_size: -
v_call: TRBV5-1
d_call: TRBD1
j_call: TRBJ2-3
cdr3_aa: CASSLVLGQGRSRGTDTQYF
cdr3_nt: TGCGCCAGCAGCTTGGTTTTGGGACAGGGCAGAAGTCGCGGCACAGATACGCAGTATTTT

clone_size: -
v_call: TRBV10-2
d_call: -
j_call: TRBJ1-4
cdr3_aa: CASSTTSATNEKLFF
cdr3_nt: TGCGCCAGCAGTACTACAAGTGCAACTAATGAAAAACTGTTTTTT

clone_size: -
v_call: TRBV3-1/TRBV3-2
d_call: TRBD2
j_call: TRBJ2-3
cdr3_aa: CASSPPARLAGDPAGTQYF
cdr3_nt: TGTGCCAGCAGCCCCCCGGCCAGACTAGCGGGGGACCCAGCGGGTACGCAGTATTTT

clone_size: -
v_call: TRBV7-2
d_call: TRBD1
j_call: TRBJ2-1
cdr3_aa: CASSLPPGQGTNEQFF
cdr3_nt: TGTGCCAGCAGCTTGCCACCGGGACAGGGGACCAATGAGCAGTTCTTC

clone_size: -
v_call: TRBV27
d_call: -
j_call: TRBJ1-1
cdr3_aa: CASSPRFVGRRTEAFF
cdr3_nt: TGTGCCAGCAGCCCTCGATTTGTGGGGCGCAGGACTGAAGCTTTCTTT